These T cell receptor beta chains were read from a single sample in a study of persistence of HIV-infected CD4 T cells. Their antigen targets remain unknown. Repertoires were generated with immunoSEQ multiplex PCR, while TCRdb's copy carries only in-frame clones and drops some. The sample gives about 32,000 clones, approximately 66% of which show up once; more than 1.3% is in the top ten. Source: CD4+ T cells sorted from PBMCs after 18-hour stimulation, taken from a patient who received antiretroviral therapy. These receptors all stem from an adult man with HIV who was CMV-seropositive. Each CDR3 is given with its conserved first and last residue. Each record gives: J gene, V gene, CDR3 protein.

>TRBJ2-3|TRBV21-1
CASSKVTGGRDTDTQYF
>TRBJ2-1|TRBV27
CASSPRGLAGPSYNEQFF
>TRBJ2-3|TRBV7-9
CASSLDGTDTQYF
>TRBJ2-6|TRBV11-2
CASSPSPDRAGANVLTF
>TRBJ2-7|TRBV19
CASSTGRDSNEQYF
>TRBJ1-6|TRBV19
CASMDRTFGNSPLHF
>TRBJ1-6|TRBV6-5
CASRQGSDSPLHF
>TRBJ2-7|TRBV6-5
CATYSPLSYEQYF
>TRBJ1-1|TRBV19
CASSIDPAALNTEAFF
>TRBJ1-1|TRBV3-1/TRBV3-2
CASSRPPGQGNTEAFF
>TRBJ1-5|TRBV6-1
CASSEGAGAMRLWQPQHF
>TRBJ1-5|TRBV6-1
CASSGELGTVSYQPQHF